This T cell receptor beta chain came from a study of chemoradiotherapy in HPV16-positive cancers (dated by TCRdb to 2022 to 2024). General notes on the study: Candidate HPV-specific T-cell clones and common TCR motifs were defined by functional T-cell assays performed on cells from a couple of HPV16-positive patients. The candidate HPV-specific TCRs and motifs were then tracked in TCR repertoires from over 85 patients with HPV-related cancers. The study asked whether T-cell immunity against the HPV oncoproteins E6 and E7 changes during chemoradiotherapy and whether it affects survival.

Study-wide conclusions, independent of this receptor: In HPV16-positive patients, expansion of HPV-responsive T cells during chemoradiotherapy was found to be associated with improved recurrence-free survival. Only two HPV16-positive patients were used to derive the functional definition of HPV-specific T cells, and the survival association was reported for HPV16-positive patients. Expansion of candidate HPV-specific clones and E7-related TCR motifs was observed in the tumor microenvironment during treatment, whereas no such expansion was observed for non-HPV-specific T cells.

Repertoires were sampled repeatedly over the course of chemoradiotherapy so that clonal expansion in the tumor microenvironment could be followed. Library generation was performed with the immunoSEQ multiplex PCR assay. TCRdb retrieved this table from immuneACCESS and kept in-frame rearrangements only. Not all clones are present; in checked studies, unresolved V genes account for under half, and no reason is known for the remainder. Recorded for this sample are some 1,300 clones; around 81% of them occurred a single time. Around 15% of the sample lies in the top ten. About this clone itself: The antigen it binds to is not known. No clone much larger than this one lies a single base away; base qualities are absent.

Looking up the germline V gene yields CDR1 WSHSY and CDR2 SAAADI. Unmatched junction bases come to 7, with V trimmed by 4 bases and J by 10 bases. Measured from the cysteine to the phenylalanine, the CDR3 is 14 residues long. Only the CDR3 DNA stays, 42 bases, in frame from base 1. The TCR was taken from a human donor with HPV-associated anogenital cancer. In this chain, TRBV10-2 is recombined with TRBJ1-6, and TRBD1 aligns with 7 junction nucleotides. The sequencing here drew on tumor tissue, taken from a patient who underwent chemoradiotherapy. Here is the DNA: TGCGCCAGCAGTGTACAGGGGAATGGCTCACCCCTCCACTTT. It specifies CASSVQGNGSPLHF.